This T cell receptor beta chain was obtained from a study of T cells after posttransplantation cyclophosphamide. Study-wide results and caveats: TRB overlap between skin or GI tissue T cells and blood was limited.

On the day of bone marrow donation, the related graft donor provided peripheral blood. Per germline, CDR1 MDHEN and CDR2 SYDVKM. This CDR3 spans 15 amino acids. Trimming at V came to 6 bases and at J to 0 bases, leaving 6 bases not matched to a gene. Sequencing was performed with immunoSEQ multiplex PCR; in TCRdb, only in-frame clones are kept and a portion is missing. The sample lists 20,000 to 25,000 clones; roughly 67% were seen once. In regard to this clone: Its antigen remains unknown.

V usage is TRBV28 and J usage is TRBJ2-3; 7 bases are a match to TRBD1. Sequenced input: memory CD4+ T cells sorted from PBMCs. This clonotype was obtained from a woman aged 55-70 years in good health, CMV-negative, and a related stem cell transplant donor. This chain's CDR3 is CASRRQGSSTDTQYF. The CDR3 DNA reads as TGTGCCAGCAGGAGACAGGGTTCTAGCACAGATACGCAGTATTTT.